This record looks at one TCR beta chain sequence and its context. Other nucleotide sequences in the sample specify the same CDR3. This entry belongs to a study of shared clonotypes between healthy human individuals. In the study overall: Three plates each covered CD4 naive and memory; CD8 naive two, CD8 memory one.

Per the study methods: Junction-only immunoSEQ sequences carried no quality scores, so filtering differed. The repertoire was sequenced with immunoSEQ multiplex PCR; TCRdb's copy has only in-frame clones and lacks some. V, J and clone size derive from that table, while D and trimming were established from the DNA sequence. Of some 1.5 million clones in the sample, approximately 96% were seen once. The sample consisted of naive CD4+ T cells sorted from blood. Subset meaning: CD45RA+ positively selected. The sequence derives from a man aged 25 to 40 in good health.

CDR3 bases: TGTGCCAGCAGTTTACGAGCCTACGAGCAGTACTTC. It specifies CASSLRAYEQYF. The V gene is TRBV28, the J gene TRBJ2-7; D unresolved. Germline-derived CDR1 and CDR2 are MDHEN and SYDVKM. The CDR3 is made up of 12 amino acids. V was cut by 2 bases and J by 2 bases, with 4 bases left in between.